The 20 T cell receptor beta chains presented below share a single source sample, sequenced in a study of identical twins. MiXCR, run by TCRdb on the 5' RACE reads, gives a single entry per CDR3 protein. The top ten clones hold 0.98% of a sample with 650,000 to 800,000 distinct CDR3 sequences, around 8.3% of them seen once. These data are also associated with another study on yellow fever vaccine responses in identical twins.

Sequences were obtained from PBMCs. These receptors all come from a young woman in good health.

This chain connects TRBV3-1 to TRBJ2-3; D is unresolved. The V and J ends lost 4 bases and 0 bases respectively, with 11 bases between them. The CDR3 length is 15 residues. The germline V gene has CDR1 LGHDT and CDR2 YNNKEL (reference sequence). The CDR3 bases are TGTGCCAGCAGCCGGGATTTCTCTAGCACAGATACGCAGTATTTT. This encodes CASSRDFSSTDTQYF.

The CDR3 DNA is TGCGCCAGCGGCCGCACTGTCTCCTACGAGCAGTACTTC. Its translation is CASGRTVSYEQYF. J is TRBJ2-7 and V is TRBV4-3, with D hard to call. The germline gives CDR1 LGHNA, CDR2 YSLEER. CDR3 size: 13 residues. V dropped 8 bases and J dropped 0 bases, with 11 bases sitting between them.

The chain is built from TRBV7-9 and TRBJ2-7; TRBD2 matches at 8 bases. With V trimmed by 0 bases and J by 5 bases, 9 bases remained unmatched. Germline CDR1 and CDR2: SEHNR and FQNEAQ (reference sequence). The CDR3 spans 16 residues. The CDR3 reads CASSLARTGGPDEQYF. The CDR3 DNA sequence: TGTGCCAGCAGCTTAGCGCGGACGGGGGGGCCCGACGAGCAGTACTTC.

The chain is built from TRBV20-1 and TRBJ2-4, with 8 bases lining up with TRBD2. This CDR3 has 14 amino acids. V gave up 6 bases and J gave up 1 base; unmatched junction bases: 5. The germline V gene encodes CDR1 DFQATT and CDR2 SNEGSKA (reference sequence). In DNA, the CDR3 is TGCAGTGCCGGGAGGGTTATGGCCAAAAACATTCAGTACTTC. It specifies CSAGRVMAKNIQYF.

This clonotype was counted many times. V gene TRBV10-1 combines with J gene TRBJ2-3, with 10 bases lining up with TRBD2. The germline V gene encodes CDR1 WNHNN and CDR2 SYGVQD (reference sequence). J gave up 0 bases and V 4 bases, and 4 bases lay outside the gene matches. There are 16 residues in the CDR3. CDR3 nucleotide sequence: TGCGCCAGCAGTGGTCGACTAGCGGGTAGCACAGATACGCAGTATTTT. It translates to CASSGRLAGSTDTQYF.

The chain uses TRBV7-6 and TRBJ2-1; possibly TRBD1 for D (6 bases). Trimming removed 1 base from V and 7 bases from J, with 14 bases in between. The germline V gene has CDR1 SGHVS and CDR2 FNYEAQ. The CDR3 runs to 15 residues. The CDR3 here is CASSLGDTDSNEQFF. CDR3 sequence (DNA): TGTGCCAGCAGCTTAGGGGACACGGACTCGAATGAGCAGTTCTTC.

This clonotype was seen ten or more times. The chain links TRBV11-2 to TRBJ2-7; the D is unclear. The CDR3 has 14 residues. The V gene's germline CDR1 is SGHAT and CDR2 FQNNGV. V was cut by 1 base and J by 3 bases, with 10 bases left in between. CDR3 protein: CASSLGSSFYEQYF. The CDR3, as DNA: TGTGCCAGCAGCTTAGGTTCGTCTTTCTACGAGCAGTACTTC.

The chain carries TRBV7-2 and TRBJ1-2, with D maybe TRBD1 (6 bases). The CDR3 sequence is 16 residues long. Trimming removed 1 base at V and 5 bases at J, with 17 bases between. CDR1 SGHTA and CDR2 FQGNSA come from the germline V gene. The CDR3 reads CASSLDLLQGGYGYTF. The CDR3, as DNA: TGTGCCAGCAGCTTAGACCTCTTACAGGGCGGATATGGCTACACCTTC.

Comments on this clonotype: A much bigger clone sits one base away, suggesting this may be a read error. The rearrangement joins TRBV5-1 to TRBJ2-6; D gene uncertain. The CDR3 is 14 amino acids. Germline assignment: CDR1 SGHRS and CDR2 YFSETQ. CDR3 bases: TGCGCCAGCAGCGGCCAGTCTGGGTCCAACGTCCTGACTTTC. Amino acid sequence: CASSGQSGSNVLTF. Combining the CDR3 with reference TRBV5-1 and TRBJ2-6 gives the whole variable domain KAGVTQTPRYLIKTRGQQVTLSCSPISGHRSVSWYQQTPGQGLQFLFEYFSETQRNKGNFPGRFSGRQFSNSRSEMNVSTLELGDSALYLCASSGQSGSNVLTFGAGSRLTVL.

In its sample, this clonotype was seen many times. This chain joins TRBV20-1 and TRBJ2-2; the match to TRBD2 covers 14 bases. The V gene end was trimmed by 4 bases and the J gene end by 7 bases; junction bases not matched to a gene: 5. Per germline, CDR1 DFQATT and CDR2 SNEGSKA (reference sequence). This CDR3 spans 15 amino acids. The CDR3 loop is CSAKTSGGADGELFF. The CDR3 nucleotides are TGCAGTGCTAAGACTAGCGGGGGGGCGGACGGGGAGCTGTTTTTT.

V is TRBV4-3 and J is TRBJ2-3; D not certain. Per the germline V gene, CDR1 is LGHNA and CDR2 is YSLEER. This CDR3 comprises 17 residues. V lost 0 bases, J lost 3 bases, and 16 bases lay in between. DNA for the CDR3: TGCGCCAGCAGCCAAGAACTCCCCCTAGGTAGAACAGATACGCAGTATTTT. Protein product: CASSQELPLGRTDTQYF.

The chain is built from TRBV5-5 and TRBJ2-6, with D unresolved. Per germline, CDR1 SGHKS and CDR2 YYEKEE (reference sequence). V was trimmed by 4 bases and J by 4 bases, leaving 12 bases between them. The CDR3 loop spans 15 amino acids. CDR3 bases: TGTGCCAGCAGCGCGACGATTAAGGGGGCCAACGTCCTGACTTTC. It codes for CASSATIKGANVLTF.

This clonotype has a count of ten or more. The chain has TRBV29-1 and TRBJ2-2, with D hard to call. The CDR3 covers 13 residues. Trimming shortened V by 4 bases and J by 2 bases, and 8 bases separated the two germline ends. CDR1 is SQVTM and CDR2 is ANQGSEA in the germline V gene. CDR3 sequence reads: CSVVAVNTGELFF. The CDR3 nucleotides read TGCAGCGTTGTGGCAGTAAACACCGGGGAGCTGTTTTTT.

J is TRBJ2-2 and V is TRBV28; D remains unclear. The CDR3 is 15 residues long. Per the germline V gene, CDR1 is MDHEN and CDR2 is SYDVKM. Deletions cut 6 bases from V and 6 bases from J, with 17 bases between. The CDR3, as DNA: TGTGCCAGCAGCCCGGGTCTGCCTTGGGCCGGGGAGCTGTTTTTT. Protein sequence: CASSPGLPWAGELFF.

The sample holds many counts of this clonotype. Sequence at one end of the junction differs from germline and may be a read error. V and J are TRBV5-1 and TRBJ2-5; D is perhaps TRBD1 (6 bases). The CDR3 runs to 14 residues. Germline CDR1 is SGHRS and CDR2 is YFSETQ. For the CDR3, the DNA is TGTGCCAGCAGTCCTCAGGGGTCTCAAGAGACCCAGTACTTC. Translated, it gives CASSPQGSQETQYF.

As to this clonotype: Relative to the germline gene, one junction end is altered; a read error may explain this. The gene calls are TRBV7-7 and TRBJ2-1, with 11 bases that match TRBD2. The CDR3 sequence is 19 residues long. Per the germline V gene, CDR1 is SSHAT and CDR2 is FNYEAQ (reference sequence). Here the CDR3 reads CASSLIAGSGRAQHNEQFF. DNA for the CDR3: TGTGCTAGCAGCTTAATAGCGGGTAGCGGGAGGGCCCAACACAATGAGCAGTTCTTC.

The rearrangement uses TRBV7-2 and TRBJ2-5, with D perhaps being TRBD1 or TRBD2 (5 bases each). The V gene's germline CDR1 is SGHTA and CDR2 FQGNSA. The V end lost 4 bases, the J end lost 2 bases, and 11 bases lay between the germline ends. The CDR3 length is 14 residues. The CDR3 sequence: CASSSGRGQETQYF. The CDR3 bases are TGTGCCAGCAGCTCGGGACGGGGACAAGAGACCCAGTACTTC.

The genes are TRBV6-5 and TRBJ2-2, with D perhaps matching TRBD2 (7 bases). The CDR3 length is 17 residues. CDR1 MNHEY and CDR2 SVGAGI come from the germline V gene. V was pared by 2 bases and J by 0 bases, with 13 bases between. The CDR3 coding sequence is TGTGCCAGCAGTTACCTCTACGGGGGGCCGAACACCGGGGAGCTGTTTTTT. This translates into CASSYLYGGPNTGELFF.

Points on this clonotype: The junction and the germline gene differ at one end; a read error may be behind it. The genes are TRBV7-7 and TRBJ2-5; 7 positions match TRBD2. This CDR3 is 14 amino acids long. Per the germline V gene, CDR1 is SSHAT and CDR2 is FNYEAQ (reference sequence). For the CDR3, the DNA is TGTGCTAGCAGCCACCCGGGGGGACAAGAGACCCAGTACTTC. This sequence encodes CASSHPGGQETQYF. The full variable domain, completed using reference TRBV7-7 and TRBJ2-5, is GAGVSQSPRYKVTKRGQDVTLRCDPISSHATLYWYQQALGQGPEFLTYFNYEAQPDKSGLPSDRFSAERPEGSISTLTIQRTEQRDSAMYRCASSHPGGQETQYFGPGTRLLVL.

The rearrangement joins TRBV7-2 to TRBJ2-1, with unresolved D. The germline V gene has CDR1 SGHTA and CDR2 FQGNSA. The length of the CDR3 is 12 residues. Trimming left V 4 bases short and J 10 bases short, with 11 bases between. CDR3 coding DNA: TGTGCCAGCAGCTCCCCGTACCGGGAGCAGTTCTTC. Protein: CASSSPYREQFF.